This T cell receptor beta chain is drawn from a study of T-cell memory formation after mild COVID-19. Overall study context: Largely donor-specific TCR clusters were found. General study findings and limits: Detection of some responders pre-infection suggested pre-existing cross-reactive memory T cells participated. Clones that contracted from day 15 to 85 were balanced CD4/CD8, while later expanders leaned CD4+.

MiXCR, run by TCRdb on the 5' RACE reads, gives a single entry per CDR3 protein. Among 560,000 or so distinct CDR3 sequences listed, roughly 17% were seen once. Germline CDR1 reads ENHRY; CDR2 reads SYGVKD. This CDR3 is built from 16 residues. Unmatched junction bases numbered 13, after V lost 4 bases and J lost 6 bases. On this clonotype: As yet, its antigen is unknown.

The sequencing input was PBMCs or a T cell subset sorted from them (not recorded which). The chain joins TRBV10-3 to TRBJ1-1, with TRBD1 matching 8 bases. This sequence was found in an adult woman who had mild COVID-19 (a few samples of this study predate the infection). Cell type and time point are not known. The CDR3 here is CAISARIGQGAAEAFF. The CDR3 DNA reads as TGTGCCATCAGTGCCCGAATAGGGCAGGGGGCGGCTGAAGCTTTCTTT.